This T cell receptor (beta chain) derives from a study of beta chain features in type 1 diabetes. About the study: The study found patients and healthy donors alike in age, gender and cell yields. The study, taken as a whole, reports: The study found moderately but significantly shorter TCRB CDR3s in all four CD4+ subsets of Type 1 diabetes patients. Researchers reported that naive, central memory and Treg TCRB repertoires appeared more similar in patients than in healthy donors.

Expressed TCRB transcripts were sequenced after all isolated RNA was converted to cDNA. Clones were read by immunoSEQ multiplex PCR, and TCRdb kept only the in-frame ones, dropping some. The data hold roughly 180,000 clones, with over 6% observed a single time. In regard to this clone: The antigen remains undetermined.

In germline, CDR1 is SGHNT, CDR2 YYREEE (reference sequence). V dropped 2 bases and J dropped 4 bases, with 13 bases sitting between them. CDR3 length: 15 amino acids. The authors sorted CD4+ naive, central memory, regulatory and stem cell-like memory cells via CD45RO/CCR7/CD25/CD127/CD95/CD27. Sequencing was carried out using central memory CD4+ T cells from blood. The receptor's source is a man aged 18 to 35 with type 1 diabetes. The chain joins TRBV5-4 to TRBJ2-1, with a weak D call TRBD2 (6 bases). The CDR3 loop is CASSFGRGQYNEQFF. The CDR3 nucleotides read TGTGCCAGCAGCTTTGGGCGGGGTCAGTACAATGAGCAGTTCTTC. The complete variable domain, with remaining parts taken from reference TRBV5-4 and TRBJ2-1, reads ETGVTQSPTHLIKTRGQQVTLRCSSQSGHNTVSWYQQALGQGPQFIFQYYREEENGRGNFPPRFSGLQFPNYSSELNVNALELDDSALYLCASSFGRGQYNEQFFGPGTRLTVL.